What follows are 24 T cell receptor beta chains derived from one specimen sequenced in a study of T cells after posttransplantation cyclophosphamide. Only in-frame clones appear in the TCRdb table, and some are missing; sequencing was by immunoSEQ multiplex PCR. Of fewer than 25,000 clones listed, about 97% are singletons. Cells defined as naive were viable CD3+CD4+ or CD3+CD8+ and CCR7+CD45RA+CD45RO-CD95-CD27+CD28+. The specimen was naive CD4+ T cells sorted from PBMCs. The receptors here all came from a man aged 50-60 years in good health, CMV-negative, and a related stem cell transplant donor.

V and J are TRBV2 and TRBJ2-7, with TRBD2 matching 7 bases. Germline V gene sequence: CDR1 SNHLY, CDR2 FYNNEI. The junction had 2 bases not matched to a gene; V was cut back by 5 bases and J by 4 bases. CDR3 length equals 12 residues. The CDR3 protein is CASSRLAYEQYF. The CDR3 region has the DNA TGTGCCAGCAGTAGACTAGCATACGAGCAGTACTTC.

The chain employs TRBV19 and TRBJ2-1; 8 bases are a match to TRBD1. The CDR3 has 16 amino acids. The germline V gene encodes CDR1 LNHDA and CDR2 SQIVND (reference sequence). V lost 6 bases and J lost 5; bases outside the gene matches: 12. This CDR3 is CASSLRPWTGNNEQFF. CDR3 DNA: TGTGCCAGTAGCCTTCGTCCTTGGACAGGGAACAATGAGCAGTTCTTC. The full variable domain, its missing parts supplied by reference TRBV19 and TRBJ2-1, is DGGITQSPKYLFRKEGQNVTLSCEQNLNHDAMYWYRQDPGQGLRLIYYSQIVNDFQKGDIAEGYSVSREKKESFPLTVTSAQKNPTAFYLCASSLRPWTGNNEQFFGPGTRLTVL.

The genes are TRBV10-3 and TRBJ2-7; 7 bases agree with TRBD2. Germline trimming cut 5 bases from V and 1 base from J; bases unmatched to any gene: 8. Germline loops: CDR1 ENHRY, CDR2 SYGVKD. The CDR3 is 15 amino acids. CDR3 nucleotides: TGTGCCATCAGTCTACGCGGGGAGGGTTCCTACGAGCAGTACTTC. Amino acid sequence: CAISLRGEGSYEQYF.

The chain employs TRBV7-8 and TRBJ2-3; 7 bases line up with TRBD1. Germline CDR1 SGHVS, CDR2 FQNEAQ. This CDR3 has 15 residues. V lost 6 bases, J lost 2 bases, and 8 bases stayed unmatched. The CDR3 DNA reads TGTGCCAGCAGTAAAGGGGACAGCGCCACAGATACGCAGTATTTT. Translated: CASSKGDSATDTQYF.

The rearrangement joins TRBV7-8 to TRBJ1-6, with D possibly TRBD1 on 5 matching bases. With 1 base removed from V and 9 bases from J, the gap between germline ends came to 19 bases. The CDR3 covers 17 residues. CDR1 and CDR2 from the germline V gene are SGHVS and FQNEAQ. The CDR3 DNA reads as TGTGCCAGCAGCTTAGGGTCCATTCAGGGCGATGCTTCACCCCTCCACTTT. Translated: CASSLGSIQGDASPLHF.

The rearrangement uses TRBV27 and TRBJ1-2, with 7 bases lining up with TRBD1. V was pared by 2 bases and J by 4 bases, with 4 bases of the junction left unmatched. The CDR3 has 14 amino acids. Germline V lookup: CDR1 MNHEY, CDR2 SMNVEV (reference sequence). In nucleotides, the CDR3 is TGTGCCAGCAGTTTAAGGGGGCTCCTCTATGGCTACACCTTC. It codes for CASSLRGLLYGYTF.

V and J are TRBV12-5 and TRBJ2-1; the D is unclear. From germline, CDR1 is LGHNT and CDR2 FRNRAP. The CDR3 spans 16 residues. V was trimmed by 2 bases and J by 7 bases, leaving 18 bases between them. The CDR3 DNA is TGTGCTAGTGGTTTGCTGCAGGATACCGACCCAAATGAGCAGTTCTTC. Its protein is CASGLLQDTDPNEQFF.

The chain combines TRBV5-1 with TRBJ2-3, with a possible D match to TRBD2 (6 bases). The CDR3 runs to 15 residues. Germline V lookup: CDR1 SGHRS, CDR2 YFSETQ. Trimming stripped 3 bases from V and 6 bases from J, with 17 bases between. CDR3 in amino acids: CASSSRLVGGDTQYF. As DNA, the CDR3 is TGCGCCAGCAGCTCACGACTAGTGGGTGGGGATACGCAGTATTTT.

The chain combines TRBV5-8 with TRBJ1-5, with a possible D match to TRBD1 (5 bases). V was pared by 2 bases and J by 2 bases, with 11 bases between. The germline V gene encodes CDR1 SGHTS and CDR2 YDEGEE. There are 15 residues in the CDR3. CDR3 bases: TGTGCCAGCAGCTTTTTTTCGGGGGGCAATCAGCCCCAGCATTTT. Its protein is CASSFFSGGNQPQHF.

This chain connects TRBV11-1 to TRBJ1-1; D is undetermined. V was clipped by 2 bases and J by 3 bases, with 7 bases between them. Germline assignment: CDR1 SGHAT and CDR2 FQDESV (reference sequence). The CDR3 is 13 amino acids. CDR3 bases: TGTGCCAGCAGCTTAACAGTGGACACTGAAGCTTTCTTT. It encodes CASSLTVDTEAFF.

This chain joins TRBV10-3 and TRBJ2-1; TRBD2 matches 10 bases. The CDR3 totals 16 residues. Trimming at V came to 2 bases and at J to 6 bases, leaving 7 bases not matched to a gene. Germline values: CDR1 ENHRY, CDR2 SYGVKD. CDR3 coding DNA: TGTGCCATCAGTGAGGGGGCGAGCGGGGGGGCCAATGAGCAGTTCTTC. Its translation: CAISEGASGGANEQFF.

This sequence joins TRBV30 and TRBJ1-3, with D unclear. The CDR3 spans 13 residues. The V gene's germline CDR1 is GTSNPN and CDR2 SVGIG (reference sequence). Trimming removed 6 bases at V and 8 bases at J, with 17 bases between. The CDR3 DNA is TGTGCCTGCGAAAAACGGGCCGGGGACACCATATATTTT. This codes for CACEKRAGDTIYF.

The chain combines TRBV11-3 with TRBJ2-7, with 9 bases lining up with TRBD1. Germline loops: CDR1 SGHNT, CDR2 YENEEA. The CDR3 contains 13 residues. The V segment lost 5 bases and the J segment 8 bases; nucleotides outside the gene matches: 7. The CDR3 loop is CASSPHGQGKQYF. CDR3 in DNA: TGTGCCAGCAGCCCCCACGGACAGGGGAAGCAGTACTTC.

The chain recombines TRBV18 with TRBJ2-4; unclear D gene. Germline lookup yields CDR1 KGHSH and CDR2 LQKENI. Between the trimmed V and J ends, which lost 4 bases and 0 bases, there was a span of 19 bases. This CDR3 is 18 amino acids long. CDR3 region: CASSLNRGLPLAKNIQYF. The CDR3 DNA reads TGTGCCAGCTCACTCAACCGTGGGCTACCCCTAGCCAAAAACATTCAGTACTTC. Using reference TRBV18 and TRBJ2-4 for the parts outside the CDR3, the full variable domain is NAGVMQNPRHLVRRRGQEARLRCSPMKGHSHVYWYRQLPEEGLKFMVYLQKENIIDESGMPKERFSAEFPKEGPSILRIQQVVRGDSAAYFCASSLNRGLPLAKNIQYFGAGTRLSVL.

The chain links TRBV12-5 to TRBJ1-5, with D tentatively TRBD1 (5 bases). There are 17 residues in the CDR3. V was clipped by 1 base and J by 2 bases, with 15 bases between them. Germline loops: CDR1 LGHNT, CDR2 FRNRAP. CDR3: CASGLARTLRGNQPQHF. CDR3 DNA: TGTGCTAGTGGTTTGGCGAGGACACTCAGAGGCAATCAGCCCCAGCATTTT.

This rearrangement joins TRBV10-2 to TRBJ1-1; 11 nucleotides match TRBD1. The CDR3 loop spans 14 amino acids. After removal of 5 bases from V and 5 bases from J, the junction contained 4 bases not matched to a gene. Germline-derived CDR1 and CDR2 are WSHSY and SAAADI. In DNA form, the CDR3 reads TGCGCCAGCAGTTCGGGACAGGGGGGTACTGAAGCTTTCTTT. This translates into CASSSGQGGTEAFF.

The chain is built from TRBV7-2 and TRBJ2-1; TRBD1 might be the D (6 bases). This CDR3 region has 13 residues. V lost 5 bases, J lost 7 bases, and 12 bases lay in between. The V gene's germline CDR1 is SGHTA and CDR2 FQGNSA. The CDR3 nucleotides read TGTGCCAGCAGCGGTTGGACAGCGAATGAGCAGTTCTTC. Amino acids: CASSGWTANEQFF.

The genes are TRBV4-3 and TRBJ1-5, with D perhaps matching TRBD1 (5 bases). V lost 0 bases, J lost 1 base, and 10 bases lay in between. CDR1 is LGHNA and CDR2 is YSLEER in the germline V gene. This CDR3 has 16 amino acids. The CDR3 region is CASSQDQGFSNQPQHF. CDR3 DNA: TGCGCCAGCAGCCAAGATCAGGGATTCAGCAATCAGCCCCAGCATTTT.

CDR3 in DNA: TGTGCCAGCAGCCGATGGACTAGCGGGGGGGTCTCCTACAATGAGCAGTTCTTC. Residues: CASSRWTSGGVSYNEQFF. The V and J genes are TRBV14 and TRBJ2-1; 15 positions agree with TRBD2. The length of the CDR3 is 18 residues. Looked up from germline, CDR1 is SGHDN and CDR2 is FVKESK. V was pared by 4 bases and J by 0 bases, with 4 bases of the junction left unmatched.

This chain links TRBV27 with TRBJ2-3; D unresolved. The CDR3 runs to 11 residues. Germline values: CDR1 MNHEY, CDR2 SMNVEV (reference sequence). The germline V and J ends were trimmed by 6 bases and 2 bases, with 3 bases remaining between them. The CDR3 DNA reads as TGTGCCAGCAGCAACACAGATACGCAGTATTTT. As protein: CASSNTDTQYF.

V is TRBV18 and J is TRBJ1-1; possibly TRBD1 for D (6 bases). This CDR3 is 14 amino acids long. V lost 6 bases, J lost 5 bases, and 16 bases lay in between. In germline, CDR1 is KGHSH, CDR2 LQKENI. The chain's CDR3 is CASSPGAGGTEAFF. The CDR3 nucleotides read TGTGCCAGCTCTCCAGGGGCAGGTGGGACTGAAGCTTTCTTT.

This clone appeared once. V is TRBV7-8 and J is TRBJ2-7; 7 positions match TRBD1. V was pared by 7 bases and J by 0 bases, with 9 bases of the junction left unmatched. The CDR3 runs to 15 residues. Germline-derived CDR1 and CDR2 are SGHVS and FQNEAQ. The CDR3 loop is CASNPRPGGSYEQYF. The CDR3 DNA reads as TGTGCCAGCAACCCCCGGCCAGGGGGCTCCTACGAGCAGTACTTC.

The chain links TRBV6-5 to TRBJ1-1; D is possibly TRBD1 (5 bases). V lost 6 bases and J 2 bases, leaving 10 bases between the germline ends. Germline CDR1 is MNHEY and CDR2 is SVGAGI. The CDR3 length is 13 residues. CDR3 residues: CASSDSSNTEAFF. The CDR3 DNA is TGTGCCAGCAGCGACAGCAGCAACACTGAAGCTTTCTTT.

The chain links TRBV18 to TRBJ1-2, with D uncertain. CDR1 is KGHSH and CDR2 is LQKENI in the germline V gene. The CDR3 sequence is 16 residues long. Trimming shortened V by 3 bases and J by 5 bases, and 19 bases separated the two germline ends. This CDR3 reads CASSPGRGRKLYGYTF. In DNA form, the CDR3 reads TGTGCCAGCTCACCCGGTAGAGGCAGAAAATTATATGGCTACACCTTC.